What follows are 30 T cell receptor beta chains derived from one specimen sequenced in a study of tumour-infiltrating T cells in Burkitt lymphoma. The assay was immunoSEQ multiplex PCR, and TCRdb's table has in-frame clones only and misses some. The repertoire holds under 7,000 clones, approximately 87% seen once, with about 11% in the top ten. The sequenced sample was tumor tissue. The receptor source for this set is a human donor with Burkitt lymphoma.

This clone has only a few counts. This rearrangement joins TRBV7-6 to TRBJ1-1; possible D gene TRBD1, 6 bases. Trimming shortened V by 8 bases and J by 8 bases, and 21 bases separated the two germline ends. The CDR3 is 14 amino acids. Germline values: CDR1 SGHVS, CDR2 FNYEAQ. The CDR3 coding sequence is TGTGCCAGCGTACTGGGCAGGGGAGGAGGAGAAGCTTTCTTT. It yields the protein CASVLGRGGGEAFF.

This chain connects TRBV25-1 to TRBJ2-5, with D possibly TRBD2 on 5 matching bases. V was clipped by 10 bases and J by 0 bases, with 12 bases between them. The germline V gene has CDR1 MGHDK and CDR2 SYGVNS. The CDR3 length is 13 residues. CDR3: CATQAVNQETQYF. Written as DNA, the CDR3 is TGTGCCACCCAAGCGGTAAACCAAGAGACCCAGTACTTC.

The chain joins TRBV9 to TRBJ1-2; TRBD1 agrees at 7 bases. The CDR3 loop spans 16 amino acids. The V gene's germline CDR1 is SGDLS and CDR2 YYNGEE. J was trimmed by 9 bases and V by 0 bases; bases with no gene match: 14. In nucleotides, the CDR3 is TGTGCCAGCAGCGTAGCTTTTTCGACAGGGACCTACAGCTACACCTTC. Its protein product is CASSVAFSTGTYSYTF.

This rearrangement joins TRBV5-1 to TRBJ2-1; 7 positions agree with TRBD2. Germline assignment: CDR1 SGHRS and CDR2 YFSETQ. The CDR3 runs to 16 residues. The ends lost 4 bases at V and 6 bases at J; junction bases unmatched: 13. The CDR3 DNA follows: TGCGCCAGCAGCCAAAATAGCGGGCGTCTCGGCAATGAGCAGTTCTTC. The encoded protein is CASSQNSGRLGNEQFF.

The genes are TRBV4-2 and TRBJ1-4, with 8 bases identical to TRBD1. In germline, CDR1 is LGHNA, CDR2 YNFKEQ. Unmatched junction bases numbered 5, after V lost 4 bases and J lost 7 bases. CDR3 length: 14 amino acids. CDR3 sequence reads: CASSLGQGVEKLFF. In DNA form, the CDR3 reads TGTGCCAGCAGCCTCGGACAGGGCGTTGAAAAACTGTTTTTT.

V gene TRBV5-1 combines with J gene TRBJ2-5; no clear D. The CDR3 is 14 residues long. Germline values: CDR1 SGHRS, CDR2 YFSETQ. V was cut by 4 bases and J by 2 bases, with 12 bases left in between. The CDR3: CASSGSPPQETQYF. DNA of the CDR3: TGCGCCAGCAGCGGAAGCCCGCCACAAGAGACCCAGTACTTC.

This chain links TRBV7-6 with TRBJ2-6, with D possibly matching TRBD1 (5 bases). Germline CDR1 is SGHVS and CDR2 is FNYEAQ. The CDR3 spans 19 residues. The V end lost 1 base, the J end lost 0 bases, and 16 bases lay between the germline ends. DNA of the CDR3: TGTGCCAGCAGCTTAGGTACCACAGGTTCCAACTCTGGGGCCAACGTCCTGACTTTC. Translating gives CASSLGTTGSNSGANVLTF.

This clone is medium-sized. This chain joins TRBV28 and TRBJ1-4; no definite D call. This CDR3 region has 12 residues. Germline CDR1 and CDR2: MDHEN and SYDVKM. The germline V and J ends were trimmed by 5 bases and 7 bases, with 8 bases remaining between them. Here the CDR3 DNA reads TGTGCCAGCAGTAGTGAAGGTGAAAAACTGTTTTTT. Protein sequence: CASSSEGEKLFF.

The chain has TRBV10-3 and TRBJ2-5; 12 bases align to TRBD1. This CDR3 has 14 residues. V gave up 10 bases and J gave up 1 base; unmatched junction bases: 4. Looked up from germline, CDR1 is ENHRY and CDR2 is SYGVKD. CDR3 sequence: CATGQGALQETQYF. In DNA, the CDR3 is TGTGCCACGGGACAGGGGGCGCTCCAAGAGACCCAGTACTTC.

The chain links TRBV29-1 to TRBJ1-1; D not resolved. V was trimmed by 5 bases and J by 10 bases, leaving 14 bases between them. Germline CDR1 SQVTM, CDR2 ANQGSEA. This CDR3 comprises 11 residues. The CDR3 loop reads CSVSRAEPAFF. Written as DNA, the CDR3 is TGCAGCGTTTCCCGGGCAGAACCAGCTTTCTTT.

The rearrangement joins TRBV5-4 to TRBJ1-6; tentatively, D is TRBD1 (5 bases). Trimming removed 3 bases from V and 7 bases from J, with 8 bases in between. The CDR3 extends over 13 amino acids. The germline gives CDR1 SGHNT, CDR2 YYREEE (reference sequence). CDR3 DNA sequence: TGTGCCAGCAGCTGGGGGGGGAATTCACCCCTCCACTTT. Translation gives CASSWGGNSPLHF.

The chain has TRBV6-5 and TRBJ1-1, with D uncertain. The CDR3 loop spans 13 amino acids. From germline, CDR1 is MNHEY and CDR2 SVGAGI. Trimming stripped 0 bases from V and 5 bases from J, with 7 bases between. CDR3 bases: TGTGCCAGCAGTTACTCTGGCCGGACTGAAGCTTTCTTT. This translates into CASSYSGRTEAFF.

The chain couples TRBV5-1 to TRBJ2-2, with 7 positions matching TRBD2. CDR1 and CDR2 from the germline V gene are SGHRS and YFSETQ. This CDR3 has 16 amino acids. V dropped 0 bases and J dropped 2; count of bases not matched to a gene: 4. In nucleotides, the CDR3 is TGCGCCAGCAGCTTGGAGAGCGGGGCTAACACCGGGGAGCTGTTTTTT. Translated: CASSLESGANTGELFF.

CDR3 DNA sequence: TGTGCCAGCTCACCAGGACAGATCCTCCCAGATACGCAGTATTTT. It codes for CASSPGQILPDTQYF. The J gene is TRBJ2-3, the V gene TRBV18, with D maybe TRBD1 (6 bases). This CDR3 contains 15 residues. V was pared by 2 bases and J by 4 bases, with 13 bases between. CDR1 is KGHSH and CDR2 is LQKENI in the germline V gene. The full variable domain, its missing parts supplied by reference TRBV18 and TRBJ2-3, is NAGVMQNPRHLVRRRGQEARLRCSPMKGHSHVYWYRQLPEEGLKFMVYLQKENIIDESGMPKERFSAEFPKEGPSILRIQQVVRGDSAAYFCASSPGQILPDTQYFGPGTRLTVL.

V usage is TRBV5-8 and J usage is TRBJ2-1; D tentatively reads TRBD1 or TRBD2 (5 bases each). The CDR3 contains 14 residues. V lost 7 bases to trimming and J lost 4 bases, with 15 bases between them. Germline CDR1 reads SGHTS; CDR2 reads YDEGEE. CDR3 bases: TGTGCCAGCCAACTCCAGGGACGGTACAATGAGCAGTTCTTC. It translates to CASQLQGRYNEQFF.

The CDR3 reads CAISESGGNTEAFF. DNA of the CDR3: TGTGCCATCAGTGAGTCGGGTGGGAACACTGAAGCTTTCTTT. The chain links TRBV10-3 to TRBJ1-1; no firm D call. Germline CDR1 and CDR2: ENHRY and SYGVKD. The CDR3 totals 14 residues. V was pared by 0 bases and J by 1 base, with 6 bases between.

The DNA for the CDR3 is TGCGCCAGCAGCCCCACGGGACTAGACAATGAGCAGTTCTTC. It specifies CASSPTGLDNEQFF. The chain is built from TRBV5-1 and TRBJ2-1; 8 bases match TRBD2. V lost 4 bases, J lost 5 bases, and 5 bases stayed unmatched. CDR3 length: 14 amino acids. Germline CDR1 and CDR2: SGHRS and YFSETQ.

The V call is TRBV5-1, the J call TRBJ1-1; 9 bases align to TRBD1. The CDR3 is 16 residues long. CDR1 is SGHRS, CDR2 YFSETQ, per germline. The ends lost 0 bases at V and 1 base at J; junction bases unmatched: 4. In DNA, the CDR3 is TGCGCCAGCAGCTTGGTTGGGACAGGGAAGAACACTGAAGCTTTCTTT. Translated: CASSLVGTGKNTEAFF.

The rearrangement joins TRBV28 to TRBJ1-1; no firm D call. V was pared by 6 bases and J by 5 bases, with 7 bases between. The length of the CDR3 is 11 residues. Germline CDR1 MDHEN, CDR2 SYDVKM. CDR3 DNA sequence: TGTGCCAGCAGATATGGTACTGAAGCTTTCTTT. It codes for CASRYGTEAFF.

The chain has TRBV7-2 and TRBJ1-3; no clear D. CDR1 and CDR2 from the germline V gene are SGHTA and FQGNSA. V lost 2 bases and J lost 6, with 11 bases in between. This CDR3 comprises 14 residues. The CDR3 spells CASSLNPRENTIYF. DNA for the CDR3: TGTGCCAGCAGCTTAAACCCCCGAGAAAACACCATATATTTT.

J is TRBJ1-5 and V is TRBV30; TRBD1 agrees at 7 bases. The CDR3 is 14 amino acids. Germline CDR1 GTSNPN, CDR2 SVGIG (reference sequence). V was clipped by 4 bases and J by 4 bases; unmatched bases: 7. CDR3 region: CAWTQGSRNQPQHF. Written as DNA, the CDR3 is TGTGCCTGGACACAGGGGAGCCGGAATCAGCCCCAGCATTTT.

CDR3 residues: CASSQDRAHEQFF. DNA of the CDR3: TGTGCCAGCAGCCAAGATAGGGCACATGAGCAGTTCTTC. The J gene is TRBJ2-1, the V gene TRBV4-2; D is undetermined. The CDR3 totals 13 residues. CDR1 LGHNA and CDR2 YNFKEQ come from the germline V gene. Between the trimmed V and J ends, which lost 0 bases and 8 bases, there was a span of 8 bases.

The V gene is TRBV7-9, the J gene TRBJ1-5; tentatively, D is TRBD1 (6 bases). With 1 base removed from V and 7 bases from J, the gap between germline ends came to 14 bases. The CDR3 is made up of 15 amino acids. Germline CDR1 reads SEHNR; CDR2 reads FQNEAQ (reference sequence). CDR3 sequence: CASSLGIGGQQPQHF. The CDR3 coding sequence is TGTGCCAGCAGCTTAGGGATAGGGGGGCAACAGCCCCAGCATTTT. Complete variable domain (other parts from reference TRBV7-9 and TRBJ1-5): DTGVSQNPRHKITKRGQNVTFRCDPISEHNRLYWYRQTLGQGPEFLTYFQNEAQLEKSRLLSDRFSAERPKGSFSTLEIQRTEQGDSAMYLCASSLGIGGQQPQHFGDGTRLSIL.

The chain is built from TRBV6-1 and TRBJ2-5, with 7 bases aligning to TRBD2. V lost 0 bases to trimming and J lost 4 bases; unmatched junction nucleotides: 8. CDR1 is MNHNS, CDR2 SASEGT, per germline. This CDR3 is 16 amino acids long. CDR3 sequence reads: CASSEAGGQGGETQYF. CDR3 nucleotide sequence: TGTGCCAGCAGTGAAGCGGGAGGGCAGGGAGGAGAGACCCAGTACTTC.

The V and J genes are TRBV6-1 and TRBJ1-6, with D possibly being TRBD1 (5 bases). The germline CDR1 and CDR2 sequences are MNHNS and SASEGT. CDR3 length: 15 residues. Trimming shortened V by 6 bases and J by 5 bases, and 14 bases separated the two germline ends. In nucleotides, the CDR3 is TGTGCCAGCAGGGGCTCCAGGGCCCATAATTCACCCCTCCACTTT. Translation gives CASRGSRAHNSPLHF.

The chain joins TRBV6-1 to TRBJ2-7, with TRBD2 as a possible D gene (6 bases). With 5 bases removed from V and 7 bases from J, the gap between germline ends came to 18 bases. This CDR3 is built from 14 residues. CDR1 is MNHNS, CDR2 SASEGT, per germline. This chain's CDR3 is CASSPRDSQWEQYF. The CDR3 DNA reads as TGTGCCAGCAGTCCACGGGACTCCCAGTGGGAGCAGTACTTC.

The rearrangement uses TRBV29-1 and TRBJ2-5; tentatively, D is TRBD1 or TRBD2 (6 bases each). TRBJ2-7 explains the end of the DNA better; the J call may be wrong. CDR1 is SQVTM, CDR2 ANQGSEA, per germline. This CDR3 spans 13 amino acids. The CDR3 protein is CSVATGRSYEQYF. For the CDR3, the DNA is TGCAGCGTAGCTACAGGGAGGTCCTACGAGCAGTACTTC.

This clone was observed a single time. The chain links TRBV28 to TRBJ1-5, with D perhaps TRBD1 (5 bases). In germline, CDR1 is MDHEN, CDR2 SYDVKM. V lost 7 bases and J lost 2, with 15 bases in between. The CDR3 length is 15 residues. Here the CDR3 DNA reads TGTGCCAGCAAGAGGGACCGAATACGCAATCAGCCCCAGCATTTT. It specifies CASKRDRIRNQPQHF.

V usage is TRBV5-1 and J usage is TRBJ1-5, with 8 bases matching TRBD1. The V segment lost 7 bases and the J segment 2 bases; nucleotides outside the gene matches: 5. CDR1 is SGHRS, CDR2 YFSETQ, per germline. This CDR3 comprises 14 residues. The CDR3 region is CASLQGVGNQPQHF. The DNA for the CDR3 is TGCGCCAGCCTACAGGGGGTGGGCAATCAGCCCCAGCATTTT.

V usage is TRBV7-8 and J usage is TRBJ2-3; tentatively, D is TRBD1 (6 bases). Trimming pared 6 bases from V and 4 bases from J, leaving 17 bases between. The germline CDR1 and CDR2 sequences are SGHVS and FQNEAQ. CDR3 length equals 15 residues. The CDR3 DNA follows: TGTGCCAGCAGACCGATCCAGGGGCCCTCAGATACGCAGTATTTT. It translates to CASRPIQGPSDTQYF.